This T cell receptor beta chain was captured in a study of T cell changes during pregnancy in multiple sclerosis. The germline gives CDR1 SGHTA, CDR2 FQGNSA. V was pared by 2 bases and J by 7 bases, with 7 bases of the junction left unmatched. The CDR3 contains 15 residues. Data came from immunoSEQ multiplex PCR; TCRdb stores just in-frame clones and leaves some out. This sample carries about 73,000 clones, 85% to 95% of them seen once, and the ten largest clones take 2.5% to 3%. The material was peripheral blood, obtained in the third trimester of pregnancy. The genes are TRBV7-2 and TRBJ2-1; TRBD2 agrees at 8 bases. The sequence derives from a female donor in good health, enrolled as a control in a pregnancy study. CDR3 loop: CASSLLSGRWNEQFF. Written as DNA, the CDR3 is TGTGCCAGCAGCTTACTAAGCGGGAGATGGAATGAGCAGTTCTTC. The complete variable domain, with remaining parts taken from reference TRBV7-2 and TRBJ2-1, reads GAGVSQSPSNKVTEKGKDVELRCDPISGHTALYWYRQSLGQGLEFLIYFQGNSAPDKSGLPSDRFSAERTGGSVSTLTIQRTQQEDSAVYLCASSLLSGRWNEQFFGPGTRLTVL.